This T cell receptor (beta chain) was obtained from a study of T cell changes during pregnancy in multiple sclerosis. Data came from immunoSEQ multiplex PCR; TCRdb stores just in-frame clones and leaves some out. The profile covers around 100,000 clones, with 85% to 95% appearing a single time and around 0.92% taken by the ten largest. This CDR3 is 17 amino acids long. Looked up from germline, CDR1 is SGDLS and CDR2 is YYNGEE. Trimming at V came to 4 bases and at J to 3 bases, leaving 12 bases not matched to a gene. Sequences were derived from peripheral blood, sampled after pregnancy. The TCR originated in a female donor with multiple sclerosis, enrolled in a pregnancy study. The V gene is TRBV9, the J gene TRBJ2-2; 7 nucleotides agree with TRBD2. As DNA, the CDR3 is TGTGCCAGCAGCCCTAGGGAGGGGAGGGCCGACACCGGGGAGCTGTTTTTT. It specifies CASSPREGRADTGELFF.